This entry is about one T cell receptor beta chain. As yet, its antigen is unknown. Germline trimming cut 5 bases from V and 5 bases from J; bases unmatched to any gene: 11. CDR3 length: 16 amino acids. Germline CDR1 is LNHNV and CDR2 is YYDKDF (reference sequence). This specimen comes from a study of T cell responses to AZD1222 COVID-19 vaccine. Overall study findings and caveats: Repertoire sampling happened only post peak T cell response. Mostly white British, mostly female donors; authors suggested clonal diversity may be underestimated. Nearly half of spike-specific TCRs reportedly target unmutated variant regions. Along spike, vaccine-associated CD4 TCRs were found throughout, with dominance at 160-218 and 743-854.

Assay: immunoSEQ multiplex PCR; the TCRdb copy retains only in-frame clones and omits some. This sample has some 180,000 clones; approximately 90% occur once, and the top ten carry approximately 1.7%. The clonotype originates from an adult who received the AZD1222 COVID-19 vaccine. The sequenced sample was peripheral blood, obtained 28 days after the second AZD1222 dose. The chain carries TRBV15 and TRBJ2-3, with 9 nucleotides matching TRBD1. The CDR3 nucleotides are TGTGCCACCAGCGGGTGGGGACAGGGTTCCCAAGATACGCAGTATTTT. Protein product: CATSGWGQGSQDTQYF.